Presented here are 6 T cell receptor beta chains from one specimen sequenced in a study of Ad26.COV2.S vaccination and SARS-CoV-2 variants. Only in-frame clones appear in the TCRdb table, and some are missing; sequencing was by immunoSEQ multiplex PCR. Among 300,000 to 450,000 clones listed, roughly nine tenths were seen once. The specimen was peripheral blood, collected after recovery from COVID-19. The receptors stem from a human donor who had recovered from COVID-19.

The J gene is TRBJ1-1, the V gene TRBV28, with D maybe TRBD1 (5 bases). Germline lookup yields CDR1 MDHEN and CDR2 SYDVKM. The CDR3 runs to 14 residues. V was clipped by 8 bases and J by 5 bases, with 18 bases between them. CDR3 residues: CASWKEQGGTEAFF. The CDR3 DNA reads TGTGCCAGCTGGAAGGAGCAGGGAGGAACTGAAGCTTTCTTT.

The genes are TRBV3-1 (or the pseudogene TRBV3-2) and TRBJ2-5; 8 nucleotides line up with TRBD2. The junction had 2 bases not matched to a gene; V was cut back by 1 base and J by 1 base. This CDR3 spans 15 amino acids. In germline, CDR1 is LGHDT, CDR2 YNNKEL (reference sequence). The CDR3 nucleotides read TGTGCCAGCAGCCAAGGAACTAGCGGCCAAGAGACCCAGTACTTC. Its translation is CASSQGTSGQETQYF.

This clone occurred once. V gene TRBV10-3 combines with J gene TRBJ2-3; weak D call: TRBD2 (5 bases). CDR1 is ENHRY and CDR2 is SYGVKD in the germline V gene. The CDR3 is 14 residues long. V lost 4 bases, J lost 2 bases, and 10 bases lay in between. CDR3 loop: CAISGGMDTDTQYF. CDR3 nucleotide sequence: TGTGCCATCAGTGGAGGGATGGACACAGATACGCAGTATTTT.

This sequence joins TRBV7-9 and TRBJ1-2; no definite D call. This CDR3 has 14 amino acids. Trimming took 3 bases from V and 0 from J, leaving 8 bases between them. CDR1 and CDR2 (germline): SEHNR, FQNEAQ (reference sequence). CDR3 in amino acids: CASSFMDPNYGYTF. As DNA, the CDR3 is TGTGCCAGCAGCTTTATGGATCCTAACTATGGCTACACCTTC.

The chain carries TRBV19 and TRBJ1-1, with a possible D match to TRBD1 (6 bases). V lost 6 bases and J lost 0, with 11 bases in between. CDR1 is LNHDA, CDR2 SQIVND, per germline (reference sequence). The CDR3 length is 14 residues. The CDR3 bases are TGTGCCAGTAGAGGGGGGGGAATGAACACTGAAGCTTTCTTT. It specifies CASRGGGMNTEAFF.

This chain uses TRBV10-3 with TRBJ2-2; 10 nucleotides line up with TRBD2. Trimming at V came to 4 bases and at J to 0 bases, leaving 2 bases not matched to a gene. The CDR3 is 16 amino acids. Germline-derived CDR1 and CDR2 are ENHRY and SYGVKD. The CDR3 DNA is TGTGCCATCAGTGCAGCGGGGGGGTCGAACACCGGGGAGCTGTTTTTT. Amino acid sequence: CAISAAGGSNTGELFF.